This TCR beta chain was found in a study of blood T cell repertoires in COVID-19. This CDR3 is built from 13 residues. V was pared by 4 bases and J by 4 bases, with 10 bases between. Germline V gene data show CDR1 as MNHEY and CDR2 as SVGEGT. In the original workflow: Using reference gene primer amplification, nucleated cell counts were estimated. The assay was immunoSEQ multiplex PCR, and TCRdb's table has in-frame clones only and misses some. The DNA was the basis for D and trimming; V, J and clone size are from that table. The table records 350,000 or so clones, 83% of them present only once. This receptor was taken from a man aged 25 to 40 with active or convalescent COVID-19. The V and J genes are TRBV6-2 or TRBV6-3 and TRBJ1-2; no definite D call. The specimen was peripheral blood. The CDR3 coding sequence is TGTGCCAGCAGTTTAAGTGAACTCTATGGCTACACCTTC. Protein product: CASSLSELYGYTF.